This T cell receptor (beta chain) was recovered during a study of response to subunit inactivated influenza vaccine. In TCRdb, the RT-PCR reads were re-called with MiXCR into one record per CDR3 protein. The table records more than 600,000 distinct CDR3 sequences, around a sixth of them present only once. About this clonotype itself: Its antigen is still unknown.

Study results and caveats: T cells newly recruited by each seasonal influenza vaccination are few, the authors suggested.

Germline V gene lookup returns CDR1 MNHEY and CDR2 SVGEGT. The CDR3 is made up of 13 amino acids. Trimming pared 8 bases from V and 10 bases from J, leaving 18 bases between. The material was PBMCs from blood, obtained roughly 5 days after vaccination. This sequence was found in a middle-aged man who received an inactivated influenza vaccine. V gene TRBV6-2 or TRBV6-3 combines with J gene TRBJ2-1, with a possible D match to TRBD2 (7 bases). The CDR3 coding sequence is TGTGCCAGCGGGGGGGGCGCCATCGCCGAGCAGTTCTTC. This sequence encodes CASGGGAIAEQFF.